This T cell receptor (beta chain) was documented in a study of blood T cell repertoires in COVID-19. The CDR3 covers 16 residues. Trimming removed 0 bases from V and 0 bases from J, with 12 bases in between. Germline V gene lookup returns CDR1 SGHRS and CDR2 YFSETQ. Authors' processing steps: Amplification from reference gene primers served as the basis for estimated nucleated cell counts. Data came from immunoSEQ multiplex PCR; TCRdb stores just in-frame clones and leaves some out. V and J calls and clone size follow that table, whereas D and trimming were derived from the DNA. The repertoire holds some 200,000 clones, roughly 75% seen once, with about 7% in the top ten. This clone appeared once.

This TCR came from a woman between 65 and 79 years old with acute or convalescent COVID-19. This chain joins TRBV5-1 and TRBJ1-2; D is unresolved. The sample taken for sequencing was peripheral blood. CDR3 in amino acids: CASSLGAGFTNYGYTF. The CDR3, as DNA: TGCGCCAGCAGCTTGGGTGCAGGCTTTACTAACTATGGCTACACCTTC.